These T cell receptor beta chains were read from a single sample in a study of T cells in Graves' hyperthyroidism and ophthalmopathy. A single record per CDR3 protein comes from TCRdb applying MiXCR to the multiplex PCR reads. The sample carries about 500,000 distinct CDR3 sequences, 16% recorded once. The specimen was blood. These receptors came from a woman aged 18-29 years with Graves' hyperthyroidism. The CDR3 runs from the conserved cysteine through the conserved F or W. D genes are given only for firm matches. Clone size is shown for a subset of rows, as once, few, many or a class of expanded clone.

TGTGCCAGCTCACCAGGGACTAGCGGGAGCAGGGAGCAGTACTTC,CASSPGTSGSREQYF,TRBD2,TRBJ2-7,few,TRBV18
TGTGCCAGCAGTCCGGGACGCAGGATCTACGAGCAGTACTTC,CASSPGRRIYEQYF,.,TRBJ2-7,many,TRBV12-3/TRBV12-4
TGTGCCAGCAGTAGATATTCCGGTTCCCCCCGCAATGCGCAGTTCTTC,CASSRYSGSPRNAQFF,.,TRBJ2-1,.,TRBV6-2/TRBV6-3
TGCGCCAGCCACGCGGGCGGGAGTACCTACAATGAGCAGTTCTTC,CASHAGGSTYNEQFF,TRBD2,TRBJ2-1,many,TRBV5-1
TGTGCCAGCAGGGGGATTTGGACACTTGAAGCTTTCTTT,CASRGIWTLEAFF,.,TRBJ1-1,.,TRBV6-2/TRBV6-3
TGTGCCAGCGGCCGGGGCCAAAGCGGGCCTACAAGCACAGATACGCAGTATTTT,CASGRGQSGPTSTDTQYF,.,TRBJ2-3,.,TRBV6-2/TRBV6-3
TGTGCCAGCAGCTTAGAGCGCCCGAGCTCCTATAATTCACCCCTCCACTTT,CASSLERPSSYNSPLHF,.,TRBJ1-6,.,TRBV7-9
TGCGCCAGCAGCTTGGAGTCTAGCGGGGGTTTCGGCACCGGGGAGCTGTTTTTT,CASSLESSGGFGTGELFF,TRBD2,TRBJ2-2,few,TRBV5-1
TGCGCCAGCAGCCACCAGGGCTCTGGAAACACCATATATTTT,CASSHQGSGNTIYF,.,TRBJ1-3,.,TRBV4-1
TGCAGCCTACTGGGGGGCTCTAACTATGGCTACACCTTC,CSLLGGSNYGYTF,.,TRBJ1-2,many,TRBV20-1
TGTGCCAGCAGCTTAGATGGTGCGGGTTTCTACGAGCAGTACTTC,CASSLDGAGFYEQYF,.,TRBJ2-7,many,TRBV7-2
TGTGCCAGCAGCTTAGGATTCAACAATGAGCAGTTCTTC,CASSLGFNNEQFF,.,TRBJ2-1,.,TRBV13
TGCAGTGCTGGACAGGGGACTGGCAATCAGCCCCAGCATTTT,CSAGQGTGNQPQHF,TRBD1,TRBJ1-5,many,TRBV20-1
TGTGCCAGCAGCTTGGTAGGACAGGGGGTCAATGAGCAGTTCTTC,CASSLVGQGVNEQFF,TRBD1,TRBJ2-1,few,TRBV5-4
TGTGCCAGTAGTATCATCGACAGGGGGCGGGTTCAGCCCCAGCATTTT,CASSIIDRGRVQPQHF,TRBD1,TRBJ1-5,few,TRBV19
TGTGCCAGCAGTCCAGGGACTAGCGGGGCCGGGGAGCTGTTTTTT,CASSPGTSGAGELFF,TRBD2,TRBJ2-2,.,TRBV12-3/TRBV12-4
TGTGCCAGCAGACCGGGACTAAAGAACACCGGGGAGCTGTTTTTT,CASRPGLKNTGELFF,TRBD2,TRBJ2-2,.,TRBV5-4
TGTGCCAGCAGCTTAGGACTGGGGGTTTGGCAGTTCTTC,CASSLGLGVWQFF,.,TRBJ2-1,.,TRBV11-3
TGTGCCAGCAGCTCCCTTAGGGATGATACGCAGTATTTT,CASSSLRDDTQYF,.,TRBJ2-3,few,TRBV7-6
TGTGCCAGCAGTTGGCAAGGGGAGACCCAGTACTTC,CASSWQGETQYF,.,TRBJ2-5,few,TRBV6-5
TGTGCCAGCAGTTCCCCCTCACTCTTGGGGTCACCCCCTGCCTACGAGCAGTACTTC,CASSSPSLLGSPPAYEQYF,.,TRBJ2-7,many,TRBV12-3/TRBV12-4
TGTGCCAGCAGCCGAACGAAAAAAACAGGGGTGATCACAGATACGCAGTATTTT,CASSRTKKTGVITDTQYF,TRBD1,TRBJ2-3,few,TRBV3-1
TGCGCCAGCAGCCAAGAGGAGGGGGCGCTGAACACTGAAGCTTTCTTT,CASSQEEGALNTEAFF,TRBD1,TRBJ1-1,few,TRBV4-3
TGTGCCAGCAGCTTAAGGAGGTCTAGCGGGATTCGTCCGTTCGATGAGCAGTTCTTC,CASSLRRSSGIRPFDEQFF,TRBD2,TRBJ2-1,.,TRBV11-2
TGTGCCAGCAGTTTAATTGGGGGGAACAATGAGCAGTTCTTC,CASSLIGGNNEQFF,.,TRBJ2-1,few,TRBV12-3/TRBV12-4
TGTGCCAGCAGCTTAGCGGGGGGGTCGGGACTCTACGAGCAGTACTTC,CASSLAGGSGLYEQYF,TRBD2,TRBJ2-7,many,TRBV7-2
TGCGCCAGCAGCCCCGGCGGGGTGACTAATGAAAAACTGTTTTTT,CASSPGGVTNEKLFF,.,TRBJ1-4,.,TRBV5-1
TGCAGTGCTAGAGATACTGGGTCTGGGGCCAACGTCCTGACTTTC,CSARDTGSGANVLTF,.,TRBJ2-6,.,TRBV20-1
TGTGCCAGTAGTATGGGAGACAGGGGGAGCACTGAAGCTTTCTTT,CASSMGDRGSTEAFF,TRBD1,TRBJ1-1,few,TRBV19
TGTGCCAGCAGTCCCGGGACACGGAGTGGAAACACCATATATTTT,CASSPGTRSGNTIYF,.,TRBJ1-3,few,TRBV11-2
TGTGCCAGCAGCTATCCGCACTTGAGGGGCCAAGAGACCCAGTACTTC,CASSYPHLRGQETQYF,.,TRBJ2-5,few,TRBV11-3
TGTGCCACCTCGGGACAGGTGATCACAGATACGCAGTATTTT,CATSGQVITDTQYF,TRBD1,TRBJ2-3,many,TRBV6-2/TRBV6-3
TGTGCCAGCAGCCCCATGGCGGGAGGCAGCTCCTACGAGCAGTACTTC,CASSPMAGGSSYEQYF,TRBD2,TRBJ2-7,.,TRBV7-6
TGTGCCAGCAGTCCGAGATCCGGGCTGGATGGCTACACCTTC,CASSPRSGLDGYTF,.,TRBJ1-2,few,TRBV12-3/TRBV12-4
TGTGCCAGCAGCTTATTGGGGGCGTCTGGTTTGGAGACCCAGTACTTC,CASSLLGASGLETQYF,.,TRBJ2-5,many,TRBV7-2
TGTGCCAGTAATATTGAAGCAGGGAGGTATGGCTACACCTTC,CASNIEAGRYGYTF,.,TRBJ1-2,few,TRBV19
TGTGCCAGCAGCCCTGGGGGACTAGCCGGGGAGACCCAGTACTTC,CASSPGGLAGETQYF,TRBD2,TRBJ2-5,.,TRBV11-2
TGTGCCAGCAGCCGGGGGTACAATCAGCCCCAGCATTTT,CASSRGYNQPQHF,.,TRBJ1-5,many,TRBV3-1
TGTGCCAGCGGTGCGGCCCTCTGGGATACGCAGTATTTT,CASGAALWDTQYF,.,TRBJ2-3,many,TRBV28
TGTGCCAGTAGTTGGTTAGCCGGCGGCAATCAGCCCCAGCATTTT,CASSWLAGGNQPQHF,.,TRBJ1-5,.,TRBV19
TGTGCCAGCAGTTTGTCACAGGGAGTCGCCGAGCAGTACTTC,CASSLSQGVAEQYF,.,TRBJ2-7,many,TRBV28
TGTGCCACAGGACTCCACGCGAACACCGGGGAGCTGTTTTTT,CATGLHANTGELFF,.,TRBJ2-2,many,TRBV12-3/TRBV12-4
TGTGCCACCAGTGACCAAGACAGTTACTATGGCTACACCTTC,CATSDQDSYYGYTF,.,TRBJ1-2,.,TRBV24-1
TGTGCCAGCAGTTACTCGACGGCAGGCGTAGCCGTCTCCTATAATTCACCCCTCCACTTT,CASSYSTAGVAVSYNSPLHF,.,TRBJ1-6,many,TRBV6-6
TGTGCCAGCGCGCGGGACCCCAAAACAGGGCATACGCAGTATTTT,CASARDPKTGHTQYF,.,TRBJ2-3,many,TRBV6-2/TRBV6-3
TGTGCCAGCAGTTTAGCGCTTAGACAGGGACTTAACCTAGCCAAAAACATTCAGTACTTC,CASSLALRQGLNLAKNIQYF,.,TRBJ2-4,.,TRBV12-3/TRBV12-4
TGTGCCACCAGTGACCGAAGCGGGCCCTCCTACAATGAGCAGTTCTTC,CATSDRSGPSYNEQFF,.,TRBJ2-1,.,TRBV24-1
TGCAGTGCTAGAGTACAGGGGGCAGAGACCCAGTACTTC,CSARVQGAETQYF,TRBD1,TRBJ2-5,many,TRBV20-1
TGTGCCAGCAAGATAGCTAATCAGCCCCAGCATTTT,CASKIANQPQHF,.,TRBJ1-5,many,TRBV2
TGTGCCAGCACCGAGACAGGGGGTCTTCCTATTAAGTACTTC,CASTETGGLPIKYF,TRBD1,TRBJ2-5,.,TRBV6-1
TGCGCCAGCAGCCACGGGACTAGCGGCATTGACTCCTACAATGAGCAGTTCTTC,CASSHGTSGIDSYNEQFF,TRBD2,TRBJ2-1,.,TRBV4-1